These 31 T cell receptor beta chains share one sample of origin, sequenced in a study of vaccination and CD4 T cells after COVID-19. Treatment meaning: approximately 11-day PBMC culture with coronavirus spike peptide pools or control peptides (ViraFEST assay). The unexposed donor provided CD4+ T cells, which were taken before the COVID-19 pandemic (2011-2018). Researchers used the Oncomine TCR Beta short-read assay to sequence DNA from cultured CD4+ T cells. MiXCR, run by TCRdb on the PCR reads, gives a single entry per CDR3 protein. The sample shows approximately 7,600 distinct CDR3 sequences, roughly 50% of them seen only once. Antigen specificity for these receptors is unknown. The sample comprised CD4+ T cells from blood, cultured in vitro. These receptors all stem from a human donor in good health.

This clonotype was recorded a few times. The rearrangement uses TRBV20-1 and TRBJ2-3; D not certain. The CDR3 covers 11 residues. Trimming left V 5 bases short and J 5 bases short, with 8 bases between. Germline CDR1 reads DFQATT; CDR2 reads SNEGSKA (reference sequence). The CDR3: CSAGSRDTQYF. CDR3 DNA: TGCAGTGCTGGATCCAGAGATACGCAGTATTTT.

This chain links TRBV27 with TRBJ2-7; 13 bases map to TRBD2. CDR3 size: 15 residues. Germline trimming cut 6 bases from V and 4 bases from J; bases unmatched to any gene: 6. Germline CDR1 and CDR2: MNHEY and SMNVEV (reference sequence). Here the CDR3 reads CASRTSGREVYEQYF. Written as DNA, the CDR3 is TGTGCCAGCAGAACTAGCGGGAGGGAGGTGTACGAGCAGTACTTC.

Only a few counts were recorded for this clonotype. The chain recombines TRBV7-8 with TRBJ1-5, with D uncertain. The CDR3 contains 14 residues. Germline lookup yields CDR1 SGHVS and CDR2 FQNEAQ. Trimming shortened V by 1 base and J by 6 bases, and 10 bases separated the two germline ends. The CDR3: CASSLVGYRQPQHF. The CDR3 DNA reads TGTGCCAGCAGCTTAGTGGGTTATCGTCAGCCCCAGCATTTT.

This clonotype showed up just a few times. The chain has TRBV7-9 and TRBJ2-1; TRBD1 aligns across 8 bases. Germline assignment: CDR1 SEHNR and CDR2 FQNEAQ (reference sequence). The CDR3 is 17 amino acids. V dropped 3 bases and J dropped 4; count of bases not matched to a gene: 11. CDR3 sequence (DNA): TGTGCCAGCAGCTTCATTCAGGGGGCCGCTCGTTACAATGAGCAGTTCTTC. It specifies CASSFIQGAARYNEQFF.

In this sample, this clonotype turned up a few times. This chain joins TRBV15 and TRBJ2-3; 8 bases fit TRBD2. This CDR3 is built from 14 residues. Looked up from germline, CDR1 is LNHNV and CDR2 is YYDKDF (reference sequence). V trimming: 5 bases; J trimming: 0 bases; junction bases outside the gene matches: 1. The CDR3 region has the DNA TGTGCCACCAGCCGGGGGGGCAGCACAGATACGCAGTATTTT. It yields the protein CATSRGGSTDTQYF.

The V gene is TRBV19, the J gene TRBJ1-5; a possible D gene is TRBD1 (5 bases). This CDR3 region has 15 residues. Germline CDR1 is LNHDA and CDR2 is SQIVND (reference sequence). V lost 5 bases and J 7 bases, leaving 18 bases between the germline ends. The CDR3 here is CASSPPVLPGQPQHF. DNA of the CDR3: TGTGCCAGTAGTCCTCCGGTCTTACCAGGGCAGCCCCAGCATTTT.

The chain combines TRBV20-1 with TRBJ2-3; a weak D match, TRBD1 (6 bases). Trimming removed 5 bases at V and 1 base at J, with 13 bases between. This CDR3 has 14 residues. Looked up from germline, CDR1 is DFQATT and CDR2 is SNEGSKA (reference sequence). The CDR3 coding sequence is TGCAGTGCTTTCCCCAGGACAGGCACAGATACGCAGTATTTT. Its translation: CSAFPRTGTDTQYF.

V usage is TRBV19 and J usage is TRBJ2-7; TRBD1 might be the D (6 bases). CDR1 is LNHDA and CDR2 is SQIVND in the germline V gene (reference sequence). The CDR3 loop spans 15 amino acids. With 0 bases removed from V and 4 bases from J, the gap between germline ends came to 13 bases. CDR3 DNA: TGTGCCAGTAGTATAGATCACGCAGGGGTTTACGAGCAGTACTTC. Amino acids: CASSIDHAGVYEQYF.

By its share, this clonotype is large (0.1 to 1%). The gene calls are TRBV29-1 and TRBJ1-1, with TRBD1 identical over 10 bases. After removal of 6 bases from V and 8 bases from J, the junction contained 12 bases not matched to a gene. Germline CDR1 and CDR2: SQVTM and ANQGSEA. The CDR3 totals 14 residues. The CDR3, as DNA: TGCAGCGTCGGACAGGGGGGCTCCTACGGAGAAGCTTTCTTT. Protein sequence: CSVGQGGSYGEAFF. The whole variable domain, filled in from reference TRBV29-1 and TRBJ1-1, reads SAVISQKPSRDICQRGTSLTIQCQVDSQVTMMFWYRQQPGQSLTLIATANQGSEATYESGFVIDKFPISRPNLTFSTLTVSNMSPEDSSIYLCSVGQGGSYGEAFFGQGTRLTVV.

The chain is built from TRBV5-1 and TRBJ2-1; 14 nucleotides match TRBD2. The V gene's germline CDR1 is SGHRS and CDR2 YFSETQ. V gave up 0 bases and J gave up 10 bases; unmatched junction bases: 9. The CDR3 has 17 amino acids. CDR3 sequence (DNA): TGCGCCAGCAGCTTGGTACCGGGACTAGCGGGAGTAGGGGAGCAGTTCTTC. Its translation is CASSLVPGLAGVGEQFF.

The chain employs TRBV7-2 and TRBJ2-3, with 11 positions matching TRBD2. In germline, CDR1 is SGHTA, CDR2 FQGNSA. The CDR3 has 18 residues. V gave up 0 bases and J gave up 5 bases; unmatched junction bases: 10. For the CDR3, the DNA is TGTGCCAGCAGCTTAGCGCCTAGCGGGGGGCTCAGGGGAGATACGCAGTATTTT. It yields the protein CASSLAPSGGLRGDTQYF.

This clonotype was seen more than once but under ten times. The chain has TRBV24-1 and TRBJ2-5; D possibly uses TRBD1 or TRBD2 (5 bases each). From germline, CDR1 is KGHDR and CDR2 SFDVKD. The CDR3 consists of 17 residues. The V end was cut by 0 bases, the J end by 1 base, with 14 bases between. CDR3 bases: TGTGCCACCAGTGATTTGCCGTCCGGGGCCCTCCAAGAGACCCAGTACTTC. Its translation is CATSDLPSGALQETQYF.

The J gene is TRBJ1-1, the V gene TRBV10-3; D is unresolved. Germline V lookup: CDR1 ENHRY, CDR2 SYGVKD. The CDR3 loop spans 12 amino acids. The V and J ends lost 4 bases and 1 base respectively, with 4 bases between them. The CDR3: CAISVGNTEAFF. The CDR3 bases are TGTGCCATCAGTGTTGGGAACACTGAAGCTTTCTTT.

The chain couples TRBV7-9 to TRBJ2-7; unclear D gene. Between the trimmed V and J ends, which lost 2 bases and 3 bases, there was a span of 5 bases. CDR1 and CDR2 (germline): SEHNR, FQNEAQ (reference sequence). The CDR3 has 12 residues. CDR3 coding DNA: TGTGCCAGCAGCTTATTGGACTACGAGCAGTACTTC. Its protein product is CASSLLDYEQYF. Based on the CDR3 plus reference TRBV7-9 and TRBJ2-7, the full variable domain is DTGVSQNPRHKITKRGQNVTFRCDPISEHNRLYWYRQTLGQGPEFLTYFQNEAQLEKSRLLSDRFSAERPKGSFSTLEIQRTEQGDSAMYLCASSLLDYEQYFGPGTRLTVT.

This chain connects TRBV24-1 to TRBJ2-2, with D possibly called TRBD1 or TRBD2 (6 bases each). CDR3 length: 16 amino acids. The germline CDR1 and CDR2 sequences are KGHDR and SFDVKD. V gave up 3 bases and J gave up 6 bases, with 16 bases separating them. CDR3 coding DNA: TGTGCCACCAGTGATCCAAACGTGGGGGGCCCCGGGGAGCTGTTTTTT. This gives the protein CATSDPNVGGPGELFF.

The CDR3 DNA is TGCGCCAGCTTACAGGGAGGCACTGAAGCTTTCTTT. It encodes CASLQGGTEAFF. The chain joins TRBV10-2 to TRBJ1-1; weak D call: TRBD1 (6 bases). The CDR3 runs to 12 residues. Germline CDR1 is WSHSY and CDR2 is SAAADI. V was cut by 8 bases and J by 4 bases, with 11 bases left in between.

This sequence joins TRBV5-1 and TRBJ2-1; 9 bases are shared with TRBD2. V trimming: 3 bases; J trimming: 6 bases; junction bases outside the gene matches: 10. CDR3 length: 16 amino acids. Germline V gene lookup returns CDR1 SGHRS and CDR2 YFSETQ. The CDR3 nucleotides are TGCGCCAGCAGCTCAGCTCAGGCGGGGGGGCTCAATGAGCAGTTCTTC. Protein sequence: CASSSAQAGGLNEQFF.

The genes are TRBV7-8 and TRBJ1-4, with a tentative D call TRBD1 (5 bases). Germline CDR1 SGHVS, CDR2 FQNEAQ. The ends were cut back, 5 bases at V and 4 bases at J, with 11 bases in the middle. The CDR3 is made up of 14 amino acids. In DNA form, the CDR3 reads TGTGCCAGCAGCCCGGGACGGCTTAATGAAAAACTGTTTTTT. Amino acid sequence: CASSPGRLNEKLFF.

Only a few counts were recorded for this clonotype. This rearrangement joins TRBV10-3 to TRBJ2-3; 15 nucleotides align to TRBD2. The CDR3 is made up of 17 amino acids. CDR1 ENHRY and CDR2 SYGVKD come from the germline V gene. Losses at the gene ends were 7 bases for V and 0 bases for J; bases not matched to a gene: 5. The CDR3 is CAIMRTSGGVSTDTQYF. Written as DNA, the CDR3 is TGTGCCATCATGCGGACTAGCGGGGGGGTGAGCACAGATACGCAGTATTTT.

The V and J genes are TRBV7-9 and TRBJ1-1; 10 bases fit TRBD1. The V gene end was trimmed by 4 bases and the J gene end by 11 bases; junction bases not matched to a gene: 10. Germline V gene data show CDR1 as SEHNR and CDR2 as FQNEAQ (reference sequence). The CDR3 consists of 14 residues. The DNA for the CDR3 is TGTGCCAGCAGCTCTCGACAGGGGGCCAATGTGGCTTTCTTT. The encoded protein is CASSSRQGANVAFF. The full variable domain, in which reference TRBV7-9 and TRBJ1-1 provide the parts outside the CDR3, is DTGVSQNPRHKITKRGQNVTFRCDPISEHNRLYWYRQTLGQGPEFLTYFQNEAQLEKSRLLSDRFSAERPKGSFSTLEIQRTEQGDSAMYLCASSSRQGANVAFFGQGTRLTVV.

The rearrangement joins TRBV7-6 to TRBJ1-3, with D perhaps matching TRBD1 (5 bases). Trimming removed 5 bases at V and 0 bases at J, with 11 bases between. CDR1 is SGHVS, CDR2 FNYEAQ, per germline. This CDR3 comprises 15 residues. CDR3 sequence reads: CASSLHRFSGNTIYF. In DNA form, the CDR3 reads TGTGCCAGCAGCCTACACAGGTTCTCTGGAAACACCATATATTTT.

The chain combines TRBV20-1 with TRBJ2-1; TRBD2 aligns across 10 bases. With V trimmed by 3 bases and J by 1 base, 12 bases remained unmatched. The CDR3 contains 18 residues. Germline V gene sequence: CDR1 DFQATT, CDR2 SNEGSKA (reference sequence). The chain's CDR3 is CSARDASGRRRSYNEQFF. The DNA of the CDR3 is TGCAGTGCTAGGGATGCTAGCGGGAGAAGAAGGTCCTACAATGAGCAGTTCTTC.

This chain uses TRBV20-1 with TRBJ1-1, with D unresolved. The CDR3 sequence is 16 residues long. CDR1 and CDR2 (germline): DFQATT, SNEGSKA (reference sequence). V was cut by 1 base and J by 4 bases, with 19 bases left in between. CDR3 bases: TGCAGTGCTAGAGGGGGTGGGTCCCCACGGGGCACTGAAGCTTTCTTT. Translation: CSARGGGSPRGTEAFF.

For this clonotype: The germline gene is not matched at one end of the junction; a read error may be the cause. The chain combines TRBV6-2 or TRBV6-3 with TRBJ1-6; 9 positions match TRBD1. There are 13 residues in the CDR3. Germline CDR1 reads MNHEY; CDR2 reads SVGEGT. CDR3 nucleotides: TGTGCCAGCACCGACCCCCCGGACAGGGGAGCTGTCTTT. Residues: CASTDPPDRGAVF.

V usage is TRBV12-3 or TRBV12-4 and J usage is TRBJ2-7; D is undetermined. The CDR3 loop spans 11 amino acids. The V gene lost 3 bases and the J gene lost 7 bases, with 7 bases spanning the gap. The CDR3 DNA is TGTGCCAGCAGTTTTCGAACGGAGCAGTACTTC. It translates to CASSFRTEQYF.

This clonotype was seen a handful of times. The gene calls are TRBV19 and TRBJ2-7, with no clear D. Trimming stripped 10 bases from V and 3 bases from J, with 10 bases between. Germline lookup yields CDR1 LNHDA and CDR2 SQIVND (reference sequence). This CDR3 contains 11 residues. As DNA, the CDR3 is TGTGCCACCTCTCTGGGCTACGAGCAGTACTTC. Its protein product is CATSLGYEQYF.

This chain connects TRBV9 to TRBJ2-2; D is perhaps TRBD2 (6 bases). Trimming removed 4 bases at V and 4 bases at J, with 17 bases between. The CDR3 runs to 16 residues. Germline assignment: CDR1 SGDLS and CDR2 YYNGEE. CDR3 region: CASSPPGLASTGELFF. The CDR3 nucleotides are TGTGCCAGCAGCCCCCCAGGGCTAGCGAGCACCGGGGAGCTGTTTTTT. Looking up the rest from reference TRBV9 and TRBJ2-2 gives the full variable domain: DSGVTQTPKHLITATGQRVTLRCSPRSGDLSVYWYQQSLDQGLQFLIQYYNGEERAKGNILERFSAQQFPDLHSELNLSSLELGDSALYFCASSPPGLASTGELFFGEGSRLTVL.

This clonotype was observed a handful of times. The rearrangement links TRBV19 to TRBJ1-2; D is unresolved. CDR1 is LNHDA and CDR2 is SQIVND in the germline V gene (reference sequence). V lost 1 base to trimming and J lost 4 bases, with 7 bases between them. There are 13 residues in the CDR3. The CDR3 DNA reads as TGTGCCAGTAGTATAGGGGGAGGCTATGGCTACACCTTC. This codes for CASSIGGGYGYTF.

With respect to this clonotype: The junction shows a germline mismatch at one end, possibly a read error. The rearrangement links TRBV6-1 to TRBJ1-2, with TRBD1 matching over 8 bases. Looked up from germline, CDR1 is MNHNS and CDR2 is SASEGT. This CDR3 has 19 residues. DNA of the CDR3: TGTGCCAGCAGGGAAGGGTCGCGGACAGGGAGATTGGGTAACTATGGCTACACCTTC. As protein: CASREGSRTGRLGNYGYTF.

The chain employs TRBV4-3 and TRBJ1-1, with D unresolved. CDR1 is LGHNA, CDR2 YSLEER, per germline. The CDR3 totals 14 residues. The V gene lost 1 base and the J gene lost 4 bases, with 10 bases spanning the gap. This CDR3 is CASSQVVRATEAFF. The CDR3 DNA is TGCGCCAGCAGCCAAGTGGTAAGGGCCACTGAAGCTTTCTTT.

The chain combines TRBV7-9 with TRBJ2-6, with 7 positions matching TRBD2. CDR3 length: 18 amino acids. Germline values: CDR1 SEHNR, CDR2 FQNEAQ (reference sequence). Trimming removed 3 bases from V and 3 bases from J; junction bases left unmatched: 11. The CDR3 spells CASSFGVGGPGGANVLTF. The CDR3 nucleotides read TGTGCCAGCAGCTTCGGGGTGGGAGGGCCTGGTGGGGCCAACGTCCTGACTTTC.